The rows below give T cell receptor beta chains drawn from one sample of a study of cytomegalovirus exposure and HLA in healthy donors. This table comes from immunoSEQ multiplex PCR, and its TCRdb copy is limited to in-frame clones, with some not included. This table holds tens of thousands of clones, 65% to 85% found once. Specimen: PBMCs. These TCRs come from a girl between 2 and 10 years old in good health and CMV-seropositive. Each CDR3 is given with its conserved first and last residue. Each record gives: J gene, V gene, D gene, clone size, CDR3 protein, CDR3 DNA. D genes are given only for firm matches. Clone size is not always given. Where it is, it says once, few, many or a class for expanded clones.

TRBJ2-3	TRBV11-3	TRBD2	few	CASSLEGGGTQYF	TGTGCCAGCAGCTTAGAGGGCGGGGGTACGCAGTATTTT
TRBJ2-6	TRBV9	TRBD2	NA	CASSSTPISGFSSGANVLTF	TGTGCCAGCAGTTCCACCCCAATTAGCGGGTTTTCCTCTGGGGCCAACGTCCTGACTTTC
TRBJ2-1	TRBV18	NA	NA	CASSRAGAYNEQFF	TGTGCCAGCTCACGGGCGGGGGCATACAATGAGCAGTTCTTC
TRBJ2-1	TRBV7-2	TRBD2	NA	CASSTTSGINDEQFF	TGTGCCAGCAGCACGACTAGCGGGATTAACGATGAGCAGTTCTTC
TRBJ1-5	TRBV27	NA	NA	CASSPIEGYSNQPQHF	TGTGCCAGCAGTCCTATTGAGGGATATAGCAATCAGCCCCAGCATTTT
TRBJ2-3	TRBV7-2	TRBD2	once	CASSARSSGSPDTQYF	TGTGCCAGCAGCGCACGATCTAGCGGGAGCCCAGATACGCAGTATTTT
TRBJ2-1	TRBV4-3	NA	NA	CASSQVSAVSSYNEQFF	TGCGCCAGCAGCCAAGTCTCAGCGGTAAGCTCCTACAATGAGCAGTTCTTC
TRBJ1-2	TRBV6-5	NA	NA	CASRTTGYGYTF	TGTGCCAGCAGAACTACAGGGTATGGCTACACCTTC
TRBJ1-5	TRBV25-1	NA	NA	CASSVAANNQPQHF	TGTGCCAGCAGTGTAGCAGCTAACAATCAGCCCCAGCATTTT
TRBJ1-5	TRBV29-1	TRBD1	NA	CSAGTENQPQHF	TGCAGCGCCGGGACAGAAAATCAGCCCCAGCATTTT
TRBJ2-7	TRBV6-5	TRBD2	NA	CASSPLAGSYEQYF	TGTGCCAGCAGCCCTCTAGCGGGGTCCTACGAGCAGTACTTC
TRBJ1-4	TRBV28	NA	NA	CASSFRTGNEKLFF	TGTGCCAGCAGTTTTCGGACGGGGAATGAAAAACTGTTTTTT
TRBJ2-7	TRBV6-1	NA	NA	CASSEWAGNYEQYF	TGTGCCAGCAGTGAATGGGCAGGGAATTACGAGCAGTACTTC
TRBJ1-1	TRBV15	NA	NA	CATSRGKQGYHTEAFF	TGTGCCACCAGCAGAGGTAAACAGGGTTACCACACTGAAGCTTTCTTT
TRBJ2-7	TRBV19	NA	NA	CASSMSGDYEQYF	TGTGCCAGTAGTATGTCAGGCGACTACGAGCAGTACTTC
TRBJ2-1	TRBV9	NA	few	CASSVESGSSYNEQFF	TGTGCCAGCAGCGTAGAGAGCGGAAGCTCCTACAATGAGCAGTTCTTC
TRBJ2-5	TRBV5-1	NA	NA	CASSLAGETQYF	TGCGCCAGCAGCTTGGCCGGGGAGACCCAGTACTTC
TRBJ1-1	TRBV6-5	NA	NA	CASSLGHRWIAEAFF	TGTGCCAGCAGCCTGGGACACCGATGGATCGCTGAAGCTTTCTTT
TRBJ1-3	TRBV19	NA	NA	CASSRAGAGNTIYF	TGTGCCAGTAGCAGGGCGGGAGCCGGAAACACCATATATTTT
TRBJ1-5	TRBV2	NA	few	CASSGQAGQPQHF	TGTGCCAGCAGTGGCCAGGCGGGTCAGCCCCAGCATTTT